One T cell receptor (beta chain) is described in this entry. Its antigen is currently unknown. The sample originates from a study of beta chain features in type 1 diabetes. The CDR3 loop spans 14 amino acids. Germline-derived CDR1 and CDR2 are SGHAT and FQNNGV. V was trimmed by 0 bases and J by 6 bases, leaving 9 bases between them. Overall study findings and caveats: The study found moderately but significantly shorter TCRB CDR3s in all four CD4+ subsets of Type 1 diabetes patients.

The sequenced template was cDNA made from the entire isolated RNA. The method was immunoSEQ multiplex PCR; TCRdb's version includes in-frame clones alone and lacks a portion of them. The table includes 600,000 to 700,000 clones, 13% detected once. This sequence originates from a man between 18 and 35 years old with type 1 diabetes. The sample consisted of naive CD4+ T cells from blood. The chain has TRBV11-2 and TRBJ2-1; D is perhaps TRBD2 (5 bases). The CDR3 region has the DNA TGTGCCAGCAGCTTAGAACTAGAAACCAATGAGCAGTTCTTC. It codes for CASSLELETNEQFF. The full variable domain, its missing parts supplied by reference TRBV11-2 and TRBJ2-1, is EAGVAQSPRYKIIEKRQSVAFWCNPISGHATLYWYQQILGQGPKLLIQFQNNGVVDDSQLPKDRFSAERLKGVDSTLKIQPAKLEDSAVYLCASSLELETNEQFFGPGTRLTVL.